Each of the 16 T cell receptor beta chains below was sequenced from the same sample in a study of blood T cell repertoires in COVID-19. TCRdb's copy holds only in-frame clones and misses some; the assay was immunoSEQ multiplex PCR. Seen here are about 150,000 clones, approximately 80% observed once, and the top ten hold 16%. Sequencing was done on a sample of peripheral blood. These TCRs come from a middle-aged man with acute or convalescent COVID-19.

This rearrangement joins TRBV6-6 to TRBJ1-5; D is unclear. V lost 3 bases and J 7 bases, leaving 10 bases between the germline ends. This CDR3 comprises 13 residues. CDR1 MNHNY and CDR2 SVGAGI come from the germline V gene (reference sequence). The CDR3 protein is CASSYLSGQPQHF. The CDR3 bases are TGTGCCAGCAGTTATCTGTCGGGACAGCCCCAGCATTTT.

V gene TRBV6-4 combines with J gene TRBJ2-2; 9 positions agree with TRBD2. The length of the CDR3 is 16 residues. CDR1 is MRHNA and CDR2 is SNTAGT in the germline V gene. Trimming took 2 bases from V and 6 from J; bases not matched to a gene: 7. The CDR3 region is CASSDTSGGLPGELFF. For the CDR3, the DNA is TGTGCCAGCAGTGACACCAGCGGGGGGCTCCCCGGGGAGCTGTTTTTT.

The chain's CDR3 is CASSPRTSGGGETQYF. CDR3 DNA sequence: TGCGCCAGCAGCCCCAGGACTAGCGGGGGCGGAGAGACCCAGTACTTC. The chain links TRBV5-1 to TRBJ2-5; 13 positions match TRBD2. Germline V CDR1 and CDR2: SGHRS, YFSETQ. This CDR3 has 16 amino acids. The trim removed 4 bases at V and 4 bases at J, leaving 7 bases unmatched. The entire variable domain, with the rest obtained from reference TRBV5-1 and TRBJ2-5, is as follows: KAGVTQTPRYLIKTRGQQVTLSCSPISGHRSVSWYQQTPGQGLQFLFEYFSETQRNKGNFPGRFSGRQFSNSRSEMNVSTLELGDSALYLCASSPRTSGGGETQYFGPGTRLLVL.

This chain links TRBV5-1 with TRBJ1-2; TRBD1 matches 7 bases. This CDR3 is 16 amino acids long. Trimming cost V 3 bases and J 3 bases; bases outside gene matches: 11. Germline assignment: CDR1 SGHRS and CDR2 YFSETQ. The DNA of the CDR3 is TGCGCCAGCAGCTCCGAGTCCCGGGACAGCTACTATGGCTACACCTTC. It is translated as CASSSESRDSYYGYTF.

The rearrangement links TRBV7-7 to TRBJ2-5; D unresolved. This CDR3 contains 13 residues. Germline V gives CDR1 SSHAT, CDR2 FNYEAQ (reference sequence). Trimming pared 1 base from V and 5 bases from J, leaving 8 bases between. CDR3 coding DNA: TGTGCCAGCAGCTTAGGTTCACGGGAGACCCAGTACTTC. Amino acids: CASSLGSRETQYF.

The chain recombines TRBV12-5 with TRBJ2-7; the D gene is possibly TRBD2 (5 bases). V was pared by 3 bases and J by 6 bases, with 12 bases between. Germline CDR1 LGHNT, CDR2 FRNRAP. The CDR3 is 13 residues long. This CDR3 reads CASGLSGNREQYF. The CDR3 DNA sequence: TGTGCTAGTGGTTTATCGGGGAACCGCGAGCAGTACTTC. The whole variable domain, remainder taken from reference TRBV12-5 and TRBJ2-7, is DARVTQTPRHKVTEMGQEVTMRCQPILGHNTVFWYRQTMMQGLELLAYFRNRAPLDDSGMPKDRFSAEMPDATLATLKIQPSEPRDSAVYFCASGLSGNREQYFGPGTRLTVT.

This clone was detected a few times. The CDR3 bases are TGTGCCAGCAGCCAAGCGGGTGGCTACACCTTC. It encodes CASSQAGGYTF. The chain couples TRBV3-1 (or the pseudogene TRBV3-2) to TRBJ1-2; D is ambiguous. The ends were cut back, 1 base at V and 7 bases at J, with 4 bases in the middle. CDR1 LGHDT and CDR2 YNNKEL come from the germline V gene (reference sequence). The CDR3 runs to 11 residues.

DNA for the CDR3: TGCGCCAGCAGACCCGGGACAAAGAACACTGAAGCTTTCTTT. It translates to CASRPGTKNTEAFF. The chain recombines TRBV10-1 with TRBJ1-1, with D perhaps matching TRBD1 (6 bases). The CDR3 consists of 14 residues. The germline CDR1 and CDR2 sequences are WNHNN and SYGVQD (reference sequence). V was clipped by 6 bases and J by 1 base, with 12 bases between them.

This clone came up once. The chain combines TRBV5-1 with TRBJ2-3; a possible D gene is TRBD2 (6 bases). The V end was cut by 0 bases, the J end by 2 bases, with 13 bases between. CDR1 and CDR2 from the germline V gene are SGHRS and YFSETQ. The CDR3 has 16 residues. In DNA form, the CDR3 reads TGCGCCAGCAGCTTGGTCGGCGGGGTAGACACAGATACGCAGTATTTT. Translated: CASSLVGGVDTDTQYF.

The chain links TRBV2 to TRBJ2-3, with 11 bases lining up with TRBD2. Germline loops: CDR1 SNHLY, CDR2 FYNNEI. The CDR3 has 15 residues. Trimming cost V 6 bases and J 3 bases; bases outside gene matches: 5. The CDR3: CASRLSGGGTDTQYF. In DNA, the CDR3 is TGTGCCAGCAGGCTTAGCGGGGGGGGAACAGATACGCAGTATTTT.

The V call is TRBV15, the J call TRBJ2-3, with 10 bases that match TRBD2. V was clipped by 0 bases and J by 1 base; unmatched bases: 13. The germline gives CDR1 LNHNV, CDR2 YYDKDF (reference sequence). The CDR3 is 20 residues long. This CDR3 reads CATSREGLAGAPGGTDTQYF. In DNA, the CDR3 is TGTGCCACCAGCAGAGAAGGTCTAGCGGGGGCCCCTGGGGGCACAGATACGCAGTATTTT.

This rearrangement joins TRBV18 to TRBJ1-5; D not certain. Germline V CDR1 and CDR2: KGHSH, LQKENI. CDR3 length equals 13 residues. With 3 bases removed from V and 3 bases from J, the gap between germline ends came to 6 bases. Here the CDR3 DNA reads TGTGCCAGCTCACCGGGCCACAATCAGCCCCAGCATTTT. Translating gives CASSPGHNQPQHF. Full variable domain (missing parts from reference TRBV18 and TRBJ1-5): NAGVMQNPRHLVRRRGQEARLRCSPMKGHSHVYWYRQLPEEGLKFMVYLQKENIIDESGMPKERFSAEFPKEGPSILRIQQVVRGDSAAYFCASSPGHNQPQHFGDGTRLSIL.

This clone was observed once. The V gene is TRBV29-1, the J gene TRBJ2-2; TRBD2 agrees at 9 bases. The CDR3 has 16 amino acids. The V gene end was trimmed by 2 bases and the J gene end by 5 bases; junction bases not matched to a gene: 9. Germline CDR1 is SQVTM and CDR2 is ANQGSEA. The chain's CDR3 is CSVEKVAGALTGELFF. Written as DNA, the CDR3 is TGCAGCGTTGAAAAGGTAGCGGGGGCCCTGACCGGGGAGCTGTTTTTT.

The chain couples TRBV6-5 to TRBJ1-2; 7 positions agree with TRBD1. Unmatched junction bases numbered 11, after V lost 2 bases and J lost 8 bases. The CDR3 extends over 15 amino acids. The germline gives CDR1 MNHEY, CDR2 SVGAGI. CDR3 in amino acids: CASSYPTGTVKGYTF. The CDR3 nucleotides are TGTGCCAGCAGTTACCCTACCGGGACAGTAAAGGGCTACACCTTC.

This chain connects TRBV5-1 to TRBJ2-1; possible D gene TRBD2, 5 bases. Germline loops: CDR1 SGHRS, CDR2 YFSETQ. Trimming stripped 1 base from V and 7 bases from J, with 12 bases between. The length of the CDR3 is 14 residues. Here the CDR3 reads CASSLPLEGNEQFF. Here the CDR3 DNA reads TGCGCCAGCAGCTTGCCACTAGAAGGGAATGAGCAGTTCTTC.

This clone was seen more than once but under ten times. The rearrangement uses TRBV5-1 and TRBJ2-5; 9 bases map to TRBD2. The CDR3 is 15 residues long. CDR1 and CDR2 from the germline V gene are SGHRS and YFSETQ. Trimming took 2 bases from V and 0 from J; bases not matched to a gene: 2. CDR3 in DNA: TGCGCCAGCAGCTTTCAGCGGGGGGACCAAGAGACCCAGTACTTC. Its translation: CASSFQRGDQETQYF.